The sequence of this TCR beta chain was determined in a study of shared clonotypes between healthy human individuals. The CDR3 spans 14 residues. V lost 5 bases and J lost 3; bases outside the gene matches: 2. Germline loops: CDR1 LNHDA, CDR2 SQIVND (reference sequence). Study results and caveats: Non-shared clonotypes had lower generation probabilities than those shared by all four donors.

On this clone: Its matching antigen is unknown.

Assay runs were performed at deep level. In the original processing: Filtering differed for immunoSEQ, which gave only junction sequences without quality scores. This table comes from immunoSEQ multiplex PCR, and its TCRdb copy is limited to in-frame clones, with some not included. That table gives V, J and clone size, and the DNA gave D and trimming. The repertoire has about 2 million clones, 95% of them found once; the top ten carry 0.13%. This TCR came from a man younger than 35 in good health. Sample: naive CD4+ T cells sorted from blood. Subset described: CD45RA+ positively selected. The chain recombines TRBV19 with TRBJ2-7, with TRBD2 matching 12 bases. In DNA, the CDR3 is TGTGCCAGTAGTGTGACTAGCGGGAGCTACGAGCAGTACTTC. Translation: CASSVTSGSYEQYF.